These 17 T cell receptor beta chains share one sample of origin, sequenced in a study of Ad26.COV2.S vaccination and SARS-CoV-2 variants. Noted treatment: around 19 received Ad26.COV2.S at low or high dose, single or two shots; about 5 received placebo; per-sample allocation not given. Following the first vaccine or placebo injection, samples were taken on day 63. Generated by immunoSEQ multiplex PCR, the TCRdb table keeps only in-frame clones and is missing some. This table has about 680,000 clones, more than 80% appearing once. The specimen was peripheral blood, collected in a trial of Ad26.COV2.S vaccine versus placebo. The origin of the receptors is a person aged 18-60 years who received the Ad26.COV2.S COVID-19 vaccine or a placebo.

CDR3 DNA: TGCGCCAGCATCCCTGCCAGCGGAACCCGAACTCACAACACAGATACGCAGTATTTT. It translates to CASIPASGTRTHNTDTQYF. The V call is TRBV10-2, the J call TRBJ2-3; TRBD2 might be the D (5 bases). The CDR3 loop spans 19 amino acids. The germline V gene encodes CDR1 WSHSY and CDR2 SAAADI. The V end lost 7 bases, the J end lost 2 bases, and 28 bases lay between the germline ends.

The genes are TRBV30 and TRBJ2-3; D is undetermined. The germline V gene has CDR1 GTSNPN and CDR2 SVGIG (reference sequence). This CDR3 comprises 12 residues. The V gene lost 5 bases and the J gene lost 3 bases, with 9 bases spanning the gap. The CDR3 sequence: CAWAPRTDTQYF. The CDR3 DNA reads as TGTGCCTGGGCCCCCCGGACAGATACGCAGTATTTT.

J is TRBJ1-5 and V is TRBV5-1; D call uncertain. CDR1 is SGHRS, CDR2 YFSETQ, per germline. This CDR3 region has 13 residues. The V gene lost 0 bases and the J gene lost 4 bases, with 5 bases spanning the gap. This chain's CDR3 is CASSLGPNQPQHF. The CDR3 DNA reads TGCGCCAGCAGCTTGGGACCGAATCAGCCCCAGCATTTT.

As DNA, the CDR3 is TGTGCCAGCAGCGGTCCCAGGGGGGTGGCCACAGATACGCAGTATTTT. Its protein is CASSGPRGVATDTQYF. The chain has TRBV7-9 and TRBJ2-3; D is possibly TRBD1 (7 bases). Looked up from germline, CDR1 is SEHNR and CDR2 is FQNEAQ (reference sequence). This CDR3 is 16 amino acids long. Trimming took 5 bases from V and 2 from J, leaving 17 bases between them. The complete variable domain, with remaining parts taken from reference TRBV7-9 and TRBJ2-3, reads DTGVSQNPRHKITKRGQNVTFRCDPISEHNRLYWYRQTLGQGPEFLTYFQNEAQLEKSRLLSDRFSAERPKGSFSTLEIQRTEQGDSAMYLCASSGPRGVATDTQYFGPGTRLTVL.

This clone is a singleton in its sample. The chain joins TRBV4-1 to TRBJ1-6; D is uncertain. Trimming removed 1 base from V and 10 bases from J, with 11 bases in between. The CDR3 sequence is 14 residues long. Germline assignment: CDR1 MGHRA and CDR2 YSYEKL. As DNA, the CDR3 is TGCGCCAGCAGCCAAGCTGGGCTAGGCTCACCCCTCCACTTT. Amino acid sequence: CASSQAGLGSPLHF.

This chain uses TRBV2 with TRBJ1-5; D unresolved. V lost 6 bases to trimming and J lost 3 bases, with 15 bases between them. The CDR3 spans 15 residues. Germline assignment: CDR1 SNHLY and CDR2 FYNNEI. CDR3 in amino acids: CASRPPGGLNQPQHF. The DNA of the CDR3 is TGTGCCAGCAGACCCCCGGGAGGCCTCAATCAGCCCCAGCATTTT.

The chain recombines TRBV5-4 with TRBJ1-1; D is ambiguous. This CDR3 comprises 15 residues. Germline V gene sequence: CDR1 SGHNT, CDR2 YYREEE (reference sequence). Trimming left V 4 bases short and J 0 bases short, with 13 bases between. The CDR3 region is CASSVRRNLNTEAFF. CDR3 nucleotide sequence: TGTGCCAGCAGCGTGCGCAGGAACCTGAACACTGAAGCTTTCTTT.

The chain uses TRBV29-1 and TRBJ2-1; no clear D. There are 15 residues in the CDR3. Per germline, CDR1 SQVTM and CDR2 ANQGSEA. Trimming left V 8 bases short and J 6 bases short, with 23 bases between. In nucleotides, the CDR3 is TGCAGCCCGTTGGTGGAGACGGATTTCGGCAATGAGCAGTTCTTC. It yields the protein CSPLVETDFGNEQFF.

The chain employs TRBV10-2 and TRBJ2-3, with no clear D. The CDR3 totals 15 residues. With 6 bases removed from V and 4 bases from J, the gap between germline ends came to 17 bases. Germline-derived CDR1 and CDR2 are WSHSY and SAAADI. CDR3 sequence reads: CASRPLDRGPDTQYF. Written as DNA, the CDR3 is TGCGCCAGCAGACCCCTGGACCGAGGCCCAGATACGCAGTATTTT.

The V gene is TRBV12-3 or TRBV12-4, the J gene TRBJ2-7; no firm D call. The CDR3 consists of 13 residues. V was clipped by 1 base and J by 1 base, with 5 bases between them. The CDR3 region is CASSLGSSYEQYF. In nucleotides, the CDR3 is TGTGCCAGCAGTTTAGGGTCTTCCTACGAGCAGTACTTC.

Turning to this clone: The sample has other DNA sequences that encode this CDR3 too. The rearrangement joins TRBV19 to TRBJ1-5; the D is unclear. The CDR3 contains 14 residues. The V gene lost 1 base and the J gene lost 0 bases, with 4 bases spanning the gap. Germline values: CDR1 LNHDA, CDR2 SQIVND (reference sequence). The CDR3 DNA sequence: TGTGCCAGTAGTATAGTAAATAGCAATCAGCCCCAGCATTTT. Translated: CASSIVNSNQPQHF. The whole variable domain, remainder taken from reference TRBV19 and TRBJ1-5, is DGGITQSPKYLFRKEGQNVTLSCEQNLNHDAMYWYRQDPGQGLRLIYYSQIVNDFQKGDIAEGYSVSREKKESFPLTVTSAQKNPTAFYLCASSIVNSNQPQHFGDGTRLSIL.

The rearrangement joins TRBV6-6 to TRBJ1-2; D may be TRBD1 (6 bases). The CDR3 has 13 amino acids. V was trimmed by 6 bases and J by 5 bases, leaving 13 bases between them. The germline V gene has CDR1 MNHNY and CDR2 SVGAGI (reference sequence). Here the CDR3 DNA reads TGTGCCAGCAGCTCTTCCCAGGGGTATGGCTACACCTTC. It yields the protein CASSSSQGYGYTF.

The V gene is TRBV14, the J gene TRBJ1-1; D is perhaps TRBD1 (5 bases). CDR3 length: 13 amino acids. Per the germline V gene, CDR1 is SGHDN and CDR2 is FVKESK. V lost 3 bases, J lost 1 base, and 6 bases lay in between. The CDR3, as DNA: TGTGCCAGCAGCCAGGGGACGAACACTGAAGCTTTCTTT. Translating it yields CASSQGTNTEAFF. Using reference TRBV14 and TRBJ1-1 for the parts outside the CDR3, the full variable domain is EAGVTQFPSHSVIEKGQTVTLRCDPISGHDNLYWYRRVMGKEIKFLLHFVKESKQDESGMPNNRFLAERTGGTYSTLKVQPAELEDSGVYFCASSQGTNTEAFFGQGTRLTVV.

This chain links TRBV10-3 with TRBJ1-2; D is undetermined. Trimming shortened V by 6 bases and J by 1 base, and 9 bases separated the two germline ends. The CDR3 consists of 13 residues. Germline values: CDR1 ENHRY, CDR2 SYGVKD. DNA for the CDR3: TGTGCCATCAGACATACAGTTAACTATGGCTACACCTTC. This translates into CAIRHTVNYGYTF.

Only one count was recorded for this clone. The DNA of the CDR3 is TGTGCCAGCAGCCAAGATGGGGGTGCGGTGACAGGGCGAAGCACAGATACGCAGTATTTT. Amino acids: CASSQDGGAVTGRSTDTQYF. The chain uses TRBV4-2 and TRBJ2-3, with 7 bases aligning to TRBD1. CDR1 and CDR2 (germline): LGHNA, YNFKEQ. Losses at the gene ends were 0 bases for V and 0 bases for J; bases not matched to a gene: 15. This CDR3 spans 20 amino acids.

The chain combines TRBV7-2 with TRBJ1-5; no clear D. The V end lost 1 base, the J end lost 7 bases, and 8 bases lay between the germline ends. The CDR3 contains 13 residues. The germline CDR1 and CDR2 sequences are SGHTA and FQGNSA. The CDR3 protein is CASSLDQSQPQHF. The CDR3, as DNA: TGTGCCAGCAGCTTAGATCAGAGCCAGCCCCAGCATTTT.

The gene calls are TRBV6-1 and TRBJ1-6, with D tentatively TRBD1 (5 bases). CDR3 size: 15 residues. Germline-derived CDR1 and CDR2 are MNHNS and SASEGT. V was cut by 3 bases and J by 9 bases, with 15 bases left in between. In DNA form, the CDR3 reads TGTGCCAGCAGTGATGCCGGGACGGGTGGTTCACCCCTCCACTTT. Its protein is CASSDAGTGGSPLHF.